This entry lists 12 T cell receptor beta chains sequenced from one sample in a study of shared T cell receptors in the human thymus. Only in-frame clones appear in the TCRdb table, and some are missing; sequencing was by immunoSEQ multiplex PCR. Among hundreds of thousands of clones listed, 88% were seen once. These data were also reused for a study on human thymus T cells.

The sequenced sample was thymocytes. Every receptor here comes from a boy less than two years old with a congenital heart defect.

For this clone: The same CDR3 can be traced to other DNA sequences in this sample. This sequence joins TRBV2 and TRBJ2-7, with a possible D match to TRBD1 (5 bases). Trimming took 3 bases from V and 1 from J, leaving 10 bases between them. From germline, CDR1 is SNHLY and CDR2 FYNNEI. This CDR3 comprises 14 residues. This chain's CDR3 is CASSDRGGSYEQYF. The CDR3 DNA sequence: TGTGCCAGCAGTGATAGGGGCGGTTCCTACGAGCAGTACTTC.

This chain's CDR3 is CASSVPLAGGTDTQYF. CDR3 in DNA: TGTGCCAGCAGCGTACCACTAGCGGGAGGCACAGATACGCAGTATTTT. This rearrangement joins TRBV2 to TRBJ2-3; 11 nucleotides align to TRBD2. After removal of 6 bases from V and 1 base from J, the junction contained 6 bases not matched to a gene. This CDR3 region has 16 residues. CDR1 SNHLY and CDR2 FYNNEI come from the germline V gene.

This chain links TRBV7-9 with TRBJ2-3; 7 nucleotides agree with TRBD2. V shed 5 bases and J 4 bases; nucleotides not matched to a gene: 15. Germline V gene sequence: CDR1 SEHNR, CDR2 FQNEAQ (reference sequence). CDR3 length equals 17 residues. The CDR3, as DNA: TGTGCCAGCAGCCCCCCCGACGGACTAGTTTATGCAGATACGCAGTATTTT. The encoded protein is CASSPPDGLVYADTQYF.

V usage is TRBV29-1 and J usage is TRBJ2-7; TRBD2 matches at 13 bases. Trimming removed 6 bases from V and 4 bases from J; junction bases left unmatched: 0. The CDR3 covers 12 residues. Per the germline V gene, CDR1 is SQVTM and CDR2 is ANQGSEA. DNA of the CDR3: TGCAGCGTGACTAGCGGGAGGTACGAGCAGTACTTC. This sequence encodes CSVTSGRYEQYF.

The V and J genes are TRBV27 and TRBJ2-1; D might be TRBD2 (5 bases). V gave up 10 bases and J gave up 9 bases, with 7 bases separating them. The CDR3 loop spans 9 amino acids. Germline assignment: CDR1 MNHEY and CDR2 SMNVEV (reference sequence). CDR3 bases: TGTGCCAACCGGGGTGAGCAGTTCTTC. Translated: CANRGEQFF.

The chain employs TRBV5-1 and TRBJ2-2; D perhaps matches TRBD2 (5 bases). This CDR3 has 16 amino acids. The ends were cut back, 5 bases at V and 5 bases at J, with 19 bases in the middle. Germline CDR1 reads SGHRS; CDR2 reads YFSETQ. CDR3 loop: CASREQRFLGTGELFF. The CDR3 nucleotides are TGCGCCAGCAGGGAGCAGCGGTTCTTAGGGACCGGGGAGCTGTTTTTT.

The V gene is TRBV4-3, the J gene TRBJ2-7; maybe TRBD1 (6 bases). The V end lost 1 base, the J end lost 6 bases, and 13 bases lay between the germline ends. This CDR3 comprises 14 residues. In germline, CDR1 is LGHNA, CDR2 YSLEER. The CDR3: CASSQATGFSEQYF. The CDR3 DNA reads as TGCGCCAGCAGCCAAGCTACAGGGTTCAGCGAGCAGTACTTC.

The V call is TRBV10-3, the J call TRBJ2-3, with 11 positions matching TRBD2. The CDR3 has 16 amino acids. Germline assignment: CDR1 ENHRY and CDR2 SYGVKD. V was pared by 6 bases and J by 0 bases, with 5 bases of the junction left unmatched. CDR3 nucleotides: TGTGCCATCAGCCTTAGCGGGAGGGTTAGCACAGATACGCAGTATTTT. Residues: CAISLSGRVSTDTQYF.

V gene TRBV20-1 combines with J gene TRBJ2-7; possible D gene TRBD1, 5 bases. The CDR3 extends over 11 amino acids. V shed 4 bases and J shed 5 bases, with 9 bases lying between them. Per the germline V gene, CDR1 is DFQATT and CDR2 is SNEGSKA (reference sequence). For the CDR3, the DNA is TGCAGTGCTACAGGGAACCACGAGCAGTACTTC. Residues: CSATGNHEQYF.

The genes are TRBV19 and TRBJ2-7, with D perhaps matching TRBD1 (6 bases). V gave up 8 bases and J gave up 3 bases, with 20 bases separating them. The germline gives CDR1 LNHDA, CDR2 SQIVND (reference sequence). The CDR3 covers 15 residues. CDR3 bases: TGTGCCAGTCGTCATTCTGGGGCAGGGGACTACGAGCAGTACTTC. This sequence encodes CASRHSGAGDYEQYF.

CDR3 residues: CASRTGETNTGELFF. In DNA, the CDR3 is TGTGCCAGCCGAACAGGGGAGACGAACACCGGGGAGCTGTTTTTT. The gene calls are TRBV2 and TRBJ2-2; 7 bases map to TRBD1. CDR3 size: 15 residues. V shed 8 bases and J 0 bases; nucleotides not matched to a gene: 6. Germline V gene sequence: CDR1 SNHLY, CDR2 FYNNEI.

This chain joins TRBV7-3 and TRBJ2-7; 10 bases are a match to TRBD2. Germline CDR1 and CDR2: SGHTA and FQGTGA. The V segment lost 5 bases and the J segment 5 bases; nucleotides outside the gene matches: 9. The CDR3 runs to 15 residues. Here the CDR3 reads CASSPTGTSDNEQYF. CDR3 in DNA: TGTGCCAGCAGCCCCACCGGGACTAGCGACAACGAGCAGTACTTC.